Shown below are 20 T cell receptor beta chains from a single sample sequenced in a study of identical twins (dated by TCRdb to 2016 to 2017). Libraries were made using 5' RACE. TCRdb names Illumina HiSeq 2000 as the instrument used. TCRdb itself trimmed the public reads at Q25 with fastp, ran MiXCR and retained productive beta chains. CDR3 protein sequences are deduplicated, and each keeps its most common genes and DNA. The sample table contains just under 550,000 distinct CDR3 sequences; only one count was recorded for about 16% of them. The top ten hold roughly 0.4% of the sample. This same sample was also part of a study on yellow fever vaccine responses in identical twins.

What was sequenced was CD4+ T cells sorted from blood. These receptors all stem from a young woman in good health.

This clonotype has a handful of counts. This chain joins TRBV7-8 and TRBJ2-7; 10 positions match TRBD1. In germline, CDR1 is SGHVS, CDR2 FQNEAQ. The CDR3 is made up of 16 amino acids. V trimming: 8 bases; J trimming: 5 bases; junction bases outside the gene matches: 15. CDR3 loop: CASVFDRGLFNDEQYF. For the CDR3, the DNA is TGTGCCAGCGTTTTCGACAGGGGGCTTTTCAATGACGAGCAGTACTTC. Supplemented by reference TRBV7-8 and TRBJ2-7, the full variable domain reads GAGVSQSPRYKVAKRGQDVALRCDPISGHVSLFWYQQALGQGPEFLTYFQNEAQLDKSGLPSDRFFAERPEGSVSTLKIQRTQQEDSAVYLCASVFDRGLFNDEQYFGPGTRLTVT.

The V gene is TRBV20-1, the J gene TRBJ1-2, with TRBD1 matching over 8 bases. Germline V gives CDR1 DFQATT, CDR2 SNEGSKA (reference sequence). The CDR3 is 14 residues long. Trimming removed 3 bases from V and 8 bases from J; junction bases left unmatched: 11. The CDR3 sequence: CSAREPQGAQGYTF. The CDR3 nucleotides are TGCAGTGCTAGGGAACCTCAGGGGGCGCAAGGCTACACCTTC.

This clonotype has just a few counts. CDR3 nucleotides: TGTGCCAGCAGCCCAACCGGAGGAGGCTACACCTTC. Translated: CASSPTGGGYTF. The chain recombines TRBV11-2 with TRBJ1-2, with unresolved D. CDR1 and CDR2 (germline): SGHAT, FQNNGV. The CDR3 runs 12 residues. Deletions cut 5 bases from V and 8 bases from J, with 12 bases between.

This clonotype was observed a few times. The rearrangement links TRBV2 to TRBJ2-5; possibly TRBD1 or TRBD2 for D (5 bases each). V was shortened by 10 bases and J by 1 base, with 10 bases between the two germline ends. Germline V gives CDR1 SNHLY, CDR2 FYNNEI. The CDR3 extends over 12 amino acids. The CDR3 DNA reads as TGTGCCATTGGGACGATCCAAGAGACCCAGTACTTC. This sequence encodes CAIGTIQETQYF.

This chain uses TRBV11-2 with TRBJ2-5, with TRBD1 matching over 8 bases. The germline V gene encodes CDR1 SGHAT and CDR2 FQNNGV. The CDR3 has 16 residues. V lost 1 base, J lost 4 bases, and 8 bases stayed unmatched. The chain's CDR3 is CASSLAGQGLLETQYF. The CDR3 DNA is TGTGCCAGCAGCTTAGCAGGACAGGGTTTGTTAGAGACCCAGTACTTC.

This clonotype was counted only a few times. This chain uses TRBV7-8 with TRBJ2-1, with 7 bases fitting TRBD2. Losses at the gene ends were 5 bases for V and 4 bases for J; bases not matched to a gene: 11. This CDR3 comprises 16 residues. In germline, CDR1 is SGHVS, CDR2 FQNEAQ. CDR3 sequence reads: CASSPIRGTTYNEQFF. The DNA for the CDR3 is TGTGCCAGCAGCCCTATTAGAGGGACTACATACAATGAGCAGTTCTTC.

A few counts support this clonotype. The chain joins TRBV12-3 or TRBV12-4 to TRBJ2-1, with 8 nucleotides matching TRBD2. The J segment lost 8 bases and the V segment lost 3 bases, leaving 15 bases of the junction unmatched. There are 17 residues in the CDR3. The CDR3 loop reads CASSFSGTRFGGDEQFF. The DNA of the CDR3 is TGTGCCAGCAGTTTCTCCGGGACTAGGTTTGGTGGGGATGAGCAGTTCTTC.

This clonotype was recorded a few times. This chain links TRBV24-1 with TRBJ2-1; 7 bases are shared with TRBD2. After removal of 9 bases from V and 12 bases from J, the junction contained 7 bases not matched to a gene. From germline, CDR1 is KGHDR and CDR2 SFDVKD. The CDR3 totals 11 residues. The CDR3 DNA sequence: TGTGCCACCGGGAGGGGTATTTGGCAGTTCTTC. Its protein is CATGRGIWQFF.

V and J are TRBV3-1 and TRBJ2-7, with D perhaps matching TRBD1 (5 bases). CDR3 length: 16 amino acids. Germline V CDR1 and CDR2: LGHDT, YNNKEL (reference sequence). Between the trimmed V and J ends, which lost 0 bases and 0 bases, there was a span of 12 bases. CDR3 in DNA: TGTGCCAGCAGCCAAGAAGACAGAATGAGCTCCTACGAGCAGTACTTC. Translated: CASSQEDRMSSYEQYF.

The V gene is TRBV5-5, the J gene TRBJ2-1, with D maybe TRBD2 (5 bases). This CDR3 is built from 12 residues. Germline V gene data show CDR1 as SGHKS and CDR2 as YYEKEE (reference sequence). V was trimmed by 3 bases and J by 10 bases, leaving 11 bases between them. The CDR3 protein is CASSWMWEEQFF. The CDR3 nucleotides read TGTGCCAGCAGCTGGATGTGGGAGGAGCAGTTCTTC.

This clonotype was counted only a few times. V gene TRBV20-1 combines with J gene TRBJ2-1; 7 bases are a match to TRBD1. Germline CDR1 is DFQATT and CDR2 is SNEGSKA (reference sequence). J gave up 6 bases and V 2 bases, and 7 bases lay outside the gene matches. The CDR3 is 14 residues long. Here the CDR3 DNA reads TGCAGTGCTAGATTTGGGGACAGATCCAATGAGCAGTTCTTC. This gives the protein CSARFGDRSNEQFF.

This rearrangement joins TRBV6-1 to TRBJ2-1; either TRBD1 or TRBD2 may fit D (6 bases each). Trimming removed 5 bases at V and 7 bases at J, with 12 bases between. Germline CDR1 reads MNHNS; CDR2 reads SASEGT. The CDR3 consists of 13 residues. CDR3 DNA: TGTGCCAGCAGTAAGTGGGGGGCAAATGAGCAGTTCTTC. The encoded protein is CASSKWGANEQFF.

In this sample, this clonotype turned up once. The chain is built from TRBV4-1 and TRBJ2-3, with 8 bases matching TRBD2. This CDR3 is built from 16 residues. Germline V gene lookup returns CDR1 MGHRA and CDR2 YSYEKL. V gave up 2 bases and J gave up 3 bases; unmatched junction bases: 7. CDR3 DNA sequence: TGCGCCAGCAGCCAAAGCGGGAGTGGGGGAACAGATACGCAGTATTTT. It codes for CASSQSGSGGTDTQYF.

CDR3 DNA sequence: TGCGCCAGCAGTGAAGGATTGGGGACAGGACAATACAATGAGCAGTTCTTC. As protein: CASSEGLGTGQYNEQFF. The chain carries TRBV10-1 and TRBJ2-1; 8 bases line up with TRBD1. Germline V gene lookup returns CDR1 WNHNN and CDR2 SYGVQD (reference sequence). J gave up 4 bases and V 3 bases, and 11 bases lay outside the gene matches. CDR3 length: 17 amino acids.

This chain joins TRBV5-1 and TRBJ2-5; 9 positions agree with TRBD2. Trimming removed 1 base from V and 3 bases from J; junction bases left unmatched: 10. Germline values: CDR1 SGHRS, CDR2 YFSETQ. This CDR3 region has 17 residues. This chain's CDR3 is CASSLRGQRGVKETQYF. The CDR3 DNA reads as TGCGCCAGCAGCTTGAGGGGCCAGCGGGGGGTCAAAGAGACCCAGTACTTC.

V gene TRBV5-1 combines with J gene TRBJ2-1; D is unresolved. The CDR3 is 15 residues long. V was pared by 4 bases and J by 0 bases, with 11 bases between. The germline CDR1 and CDR2 sequences are SGHRS and YFSETQ. The CDR3 nucleotides read TGCGCCAGCAGCGCACAGCGAAGCTCCTACAATGAGCAGTTCTTC. Translating it yields CASSAQRSSYNEQFF.

This clonotype was picked up many times. CDR3 DNA sequence: TGTGCCAGCAGTTTAGGGTCTTGGTTCACGGGGCTAGCGGGGTTCACAGATACGCAGTATTTT. As protein: CASSLGSWFTGLAGFTDTQYF. The rearrangement links TRBV12-3 or TRBV12-4 to TRBJ2-3; 9 nucleotides match TRBD2. V dropped 1 base and J dropped 2; count of bases not matched to a gene: 19. The CDR3 has 21 residues.

The V call is TRBV5-1, the J call TRBJ2-2; 7 bases match TRBD1. The V and J ends lost 4 bases and 0 bases, in that order; junction bases with no gene match: 6. Germline CDR1 SGHRS, CDR2 YFSETQ. CDR3 length: 16 amino acids. The CDR3 protein is CASSTGQLSNTGELFF. CDR3 coding DNA: TGCGCCAGCAGCACGGGACAGCTCTCGAACACCGGGGAGCTGTTTTTT.

This clonotype was detected a few times. The chain employs TRBV10-3 and TRBJ2-2; no clear D gene. V shed 6 bases and J shed 3 bases, with 8 bases lying between them. The CDR3 is made up of 13 amino acids. CDR1 is ENHRY and CDR2 is SYGVKD in the germline V gene. DNA for the CDR3: TGTGCCATCAGGGTTGGGGACACCGGGGAGCTGTTTTTT. Translating gives CAIRVGDTGELFF.

The chain is built from TRBV5-1 and TRBJ1-1; D unclear. Trimming removed 4 bases at V and 4 bases at J, with 8 bases between. The CDR3 runs to 12 residues. Germline V gene data show CDR1 as SGHRS and CDR2 as YFSETQ. As DNA, the CDR3 is TGCGCCAGCAGCGAAGATGGCACTGAAGCTTTCTTT. This encodes CASSEDGTEAFF.